Sequencing of this TCR beta chain was carried out in a study of T cell responses to AZD1222 COVID-19 vaccine. Trimming removed 6 bases from V and 2 bases from J; junction bases left unmatched: 7. Germline CDR1 is MNHEY and CDR2 is SMNVEV (reference sequence). This CDR3 is 14 amino acids long. Study-wide points: Just a handful of people given AZD1222 tested seropositive at baseline.

Notes on this clone: No antigen is known for it.

Assay used: immunoSEQ multiplex PCR; TCRdb lists only in-frame clones, some missing. Of 120,000 or so clones listed, 90% are singletons. The source was peripheral blood, collected on day 0 of MenACWY control vaccination. The sequence was collected from an adult in good health. The gene calls are TRBV27 and TRBJ2-7; 7 bases agree with TRBD1. CDR3 in DNA: TGTGCCAGCAGCCACTCACAGGGGACCTACGAGCAGTACGTC. Translated: CASSHSQGTYEQYV.